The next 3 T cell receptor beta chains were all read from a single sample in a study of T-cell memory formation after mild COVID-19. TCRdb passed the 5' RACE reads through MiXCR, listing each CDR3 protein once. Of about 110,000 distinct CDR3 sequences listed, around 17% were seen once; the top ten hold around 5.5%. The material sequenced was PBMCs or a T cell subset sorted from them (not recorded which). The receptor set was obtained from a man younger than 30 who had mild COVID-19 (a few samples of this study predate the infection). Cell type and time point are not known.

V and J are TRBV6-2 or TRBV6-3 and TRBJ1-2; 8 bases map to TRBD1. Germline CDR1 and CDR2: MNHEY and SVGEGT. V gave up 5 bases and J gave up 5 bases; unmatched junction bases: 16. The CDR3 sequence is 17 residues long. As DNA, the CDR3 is TGTGCCAGCAGTCCCGAACAGGGGGTACATCTGAGATATGGCTACACCTTC. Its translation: CASSPEQGVHLRYGYTF.

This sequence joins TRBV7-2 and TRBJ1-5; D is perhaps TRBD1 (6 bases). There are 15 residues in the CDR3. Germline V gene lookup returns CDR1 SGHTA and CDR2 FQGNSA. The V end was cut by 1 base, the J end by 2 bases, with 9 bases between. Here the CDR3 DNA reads TGTGCCAGCAGCTTAGGGGACACCCGCAATCAGCCCCAGCATTTT. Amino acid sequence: CASSLGDTRNQPQHF.

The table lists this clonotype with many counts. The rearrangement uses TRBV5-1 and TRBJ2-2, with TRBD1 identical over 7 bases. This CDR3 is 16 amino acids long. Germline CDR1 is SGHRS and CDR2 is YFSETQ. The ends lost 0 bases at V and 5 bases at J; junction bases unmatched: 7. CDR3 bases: TGCGCCAGCAGCTTGGGACAGGGAGTCGAAACCGGGGAGCTGTTTTTT. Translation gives CASSLGQGVETGELFF.